What follows is one T cell receptor (beta chain) and its context. Its antigen specificity is not known. No base quality values were provided; no much bigger clone lies one nucleotide off. The data were obtained in a study of response to subunit inactivated influenza vaccine (dated by TCRdb to the late 2010s). Notes on the research overall: The study used deep quantitative T cell receptor repertoire profiling to track responses to a trivalent subunit inactivated influenza vaccine.

What the authors observed across the whole study: The authors proposed that each seasonal influenza vaccination may bring in only a limited number of new T cells.

The method was RT-PCR. The sequencing machine was an Illumina HiSeq 2500. TCRdb trimmed the raw reads at Q25, called clones with MiXCR and kept productive beta chains. Entries are consolidated by CDR3 protein sequence, retaining the most common genes and DNA. This sample has around 540,000 distinct CDR3 sequences in its table, and approximately 12% of those were observed once. The ten largest clones represent roughly 10% of the sample. The receptor's source is a man over 45 who received an inactivated influenza vaccine. Donor details come from another sample of the same person, matched by shared clones. The material was PBMCs from blood, obtained on the day of vaccination.

CDR3 reads: CASSLAAGGLDTQYF. The DNA reads as follows: TGCGCCAGCAGCTTGGCGGCGGGGGGGCTGGATACGCAGTATTTT. The V gene is TRBV5-1 and the J gene is TRBJ2-3; 9 bases in the middle match TRBD2. Its CDR3 holds 15 amino acids, cysteine through phenylalanine. Left in the record is the CDR3 DNA by itself, 45 bases read in frame from the first base. V lost 0 bases and J lost 6 bases, and the count of bases not matched to a germline gene is 5. The CDR1 and CDR2 encoded by the germline V gene are SGHRS and YFSETQ.